The 30 T cell receptor beta chains listed next were all sequenced from one sample in a study of cytomegalovirus exposure and HLA in healthy donors. Sequenced by immunoSEQ multiplex PCR; TCRdb stores in-frame clones only, minus some. Altogether some 98,000 clones are present, roughly 85% being singletons, with the ten largest covering 3% to 4.5%. The sample was PBMCs. These receptors were taken from a woman aged 25-40 years in good health and CMV-seronegative.

V usage is TRBV7-9 and J usage is TRBJ1-1; perhaps TRBD1 as D (5 bases). CDR1 is SEHNR and CDR2 is FQNEAQ in the germline V gene (reference sequence). The CDR3 consists of 17 residues. Trimming removed 2 bases from V and 1 base from J, with 17 bases in between. Here the CDR3 DNA reads TGTGCCAGCAGCTTACCCTCCGGGCAGGGCAGGAACACTGAAGCTTTCTTT. Amino acid sequence: CASSLPSGQGRNTEAFF.

V usage is TRBV5-1 and J usage is TRBJ2-1, with a tentative D call TRBD2 (5 bases). Germline V lookup: CDR1 SGHRS, CDR2 YFSETQ. Between the trimmed V and J ends, which lost 4 bases and 3 bases, there was a span of 11 bases. CDR3 length: 14 residues. DNA for the CDR3: TGCGCCAGCAGCCCGATGGACTTCTACAATGAGCAGTTCTTC. Residues: CASSPMDFYNEQFF.

The J gene is TRBJ2-1, the V gene TRBV18; D is uncertain. The CDR3 is made up of 13 amino acids. Germline assignment: CDR1 KGHSH and CDR2 LQKENI. V was shortened by 3 bases and J by 5 bases, with 8 bases between the two germline ends. The CDR3: CASSPTADNEQFF. In DNA, the CDR3 is TGTGCCAGCTCACCGACTGCCGACAATGAGCAGTTCTTC.

The chain is built from TRBV5-1 and TRBJ2-3; tentatively, D is TRBD1 (6 bases). Trimming cost V 4 bases and J 0 bases, with 9 bases left between them. Germline CDR1 reads SGHRS; CDR2 reads YFSETQ. This CDR3 has 14 residues. The CDR3: CASSTTGSTDTQYF. CDR3 nucleotide sequence: TGCGCCAGCAGCACCACAGGGAGCACAGATACGCAGTATTTT.

The chain employs TRBV18 and TRBJ2-7; possible D gene TRBD2, 6 bases. There are 14 residues in the CDR3. Germline V lookup: CDR1 KGHSH, CDR2 LQKENI. V lost 6 bases and J lost 0, with 12 bases in between. CDR3 in amino acids: CASSPDGSSYEQYF. The CDR3 DNA reads TGTGCCAGCTCCCCGGACGGGAGCTCCTACGAGCAGTACTTC.

This clone appeared a single time. The chain couples TRBV10-3 to TRBJ1-3; TRBD1 is a possible D gene (5 bases). Germline assignment: CDR1 ENHRY and CDR2 SYGVKD. V was shortened by 4 bases and J by 3 bases, with 13 bases between the two germline ends. The CDR3 consists of 15 residues. The CDR3 sequence: CAISAGGSGGNTIYF. The CDR3 DNA sequence: TGTGCCATCAGTGCCGGGGGAAGCGGTGGAAACACCATATATTTT.

This sequence joins TRBV10-3 and TRBJ1-1; 10 bases are shared with TRBD1. This CDR3 region has 15 residues. The junction had 7 bases not matched to a gene; V was cut back by 3 bases and J by 6 bases. CDR1 is ENHRY and CDR2 is SYGVKD in the germline V gene. The CDR3, as DNA: TGTGCCATCAGTGAACCTGGACAGGGGGGGCCTGAAGCTTTCTTT. Residues: CAISEPGQGGPEAFF.

V usage is TRBV19 and J usage is TRBJ2-7; 8 nucleotides agree with TRBD2. The ends lost 4 bases at V and 2 bases at J; junction bases unmatched: 4. Germline V gene sequence: CDR1 LNHDA, CDR2 SQIVND (reference sequence). This CDR3 has 14 amino acids. CDR3 nucleotide sequence: TGTGCCAGTAGTAGACCGGGACTAGCCTACGAGCAGTACTTC. Translating gives CASSRPGLAYEQYF.

CDR3 sequence (DNA): TGCGCCAGCAGCATCGACAGCGGGTACACCGGGGAGCTGTTTTTT. This encodes CASSIDSGYTGELFF. The chain carries TRBV5-1 and TRBJ2-2; D possibly corresponds to TRBD2 (6 bases). Trimming cost V 4 bases and J 3 bases, with 13 bases left between them. This CDR3 comprises 15 residues. CDR1 is SGHRS, CDR2 YFSETQ, per germline. Full variable domain (remainder filled in from reference TRBV5-1 and TRBJ2-2): KAGVTQTPRYLIKTRGQQVTLSCSPISGHRSVSWYQQTPGQGLQFLFEYFSETQRNKGNFPGRFSGRQFSNSRSEMNVSTLELGDSALYLCASSIDSGYTGELFFGEGSRLTVL.

This chain uses TRBV5-1 with TRBJ2-1, with a tentative D call TRBD1 (5 bases). This CDR3 has 13 amino acids. CDR1 is SGHRS, CDR2 YFSETQ, per germline. V lost 0 bases, J lost 6 bases, and 7 bases lay in between. The DNA for the CDR3 is TGCGCCAGCAGCTTGGGGGGCCCCAATGAGCAGTTCTTC. It yields the protein CASSLGGPNEQFF. Drawing the rest from reference TRBV5-1 and TRBJ2-1, the complete variable domain is KAGVTQTPRYLIKTRGQQVTLSCSPISGHRSVSWYQQTPGQGLQFLFEYFSETQRNKGNFPGRFSGRQFSNSRSEMNVSTLELGDSALYLCASSLGGPNEQFFGPGTRLTVL.

The chain links TRBV7-3 to TRBJ2-1; TRBD1 matches 7 bases. Germline V lookup: CDR1 SGHTA, CDR2 FQGTGA. J lost 7 bases, V lost 0 bases, and 0 bases had no gene match. The CDR3 is 13 amino acids. This CDR3 is CASSLTQGNEQFF. The CDR3 DNA reads as TGTGCCAGCAGCTTAACACAGGGGAATGAGCAGTTCTTC.

The genes are TRBV29-1 and TRBJ2-5; D remains ambiguous. Germline V gene lookup returns CDR1 SQVTM and CDR2 ANQGSEA. The length of the CDR3 is 11 residues. The V gene lost 4 bases and the J gene lost 5 bases, with 8 bases spanning the gap. The CDR3 here is CSVAESETQYF. The CDR3 nucleotides are TGCAGCGTTGCAGAGAGCGAGACCCAGTACTTC.

The CDR3 DNA sequence: TGTGCCAGCAGCCCGCAGGGAGGGAACACTGAAGCTTTCTTT. Its translation is CASSPQGGNTEAFF. The rearrangement joins TRBV11-1 to TRBJ1-1; a weak D match, TRBD1 (5 bases). This CDR3 contains 14 residues. The germline V gene has CDR1 SGHAT and CDR2 FQDESV (reference sequence). V was clipped by 5 bases and J by 1 base, with 11 bases between them.

This clone was counted at least ten times. The chain is built from TRBV27 and TRBJ1-2; 8 positions agree with TRBD1. The length of the CDR3 is 13 residues. Per the germline V gene, CDR1 is MNHEY and CDR2 is SMNVEV (reference sequence). V was clipped by 6 bases and J by 6 bases; unmatched bases: 6. CDR3 sequence reads: CASRFGQGNGYTF. The CDR3 bases are TGTGCCAGCAGATTTGGACAGGGCAATGGCTACACCTTC.

V and J are TRBV10-3 and TRBJ2-5; 7 bases are shared with TRBD2. Germline V gene data show CDR1 as ENHRY and CDR2 as SYGVKD. V trimming: 10 bases; J trimming: 7 bases; junction bases outside the gene matches: 6. The CDR3 covers 11 residues. CDR3 protein: CATGRGVTQYF. The CDR3 bases are TGTGCCACCGGACGGGGGGTGACCCAGTACTTC.

The chain employs TRBV6-5 and TRBJ2-3; perhaps TRBD1 as D (5 bases). This CDR3 contains 15 residues. V dropped 4 bases and J dropped 0 bases, with 11 bases sitting between them. Germline assignment: CDR1 MNHEY and CDR2 SVGAGI. The CDR3 coding sequence is TGTGCCAGCAGTTCTTGGGGCGGTAGCACAGATACGCAGTATTTT. This translates into CASSSWGGSTDTQYF.

This chain links TRBV6-5 with TRBJ2-3; a possible D gene is TRBD2 (5 bases). Trimming removed 2 bases at V and 3 bases at J, with 15 bases between. The CDR3 has 16 amino acids. Germline CDR1 and CDR2: MNHEY and SVGAGI. The CDR3 DNA reads as TGTGCCAGCAGTTACGGGAGCCTTCGAAGAACAGATACGCAGTATTTT. Translation gives CASSYGSLRRTDTQYF.

This sequence joins TRBV27 and TRBJ1-1; D is uncertain. V was pared by 6 bases and J by 8 bases, with 19 bases between. This CDR3 contains 14 residues. The germline V gene encodes CDR1 MNHEY and CDR2 SMNVEV (reference sequence). Written as DNA, the CDR3 is TGTGCCAGCAGCAGTCCGATCGCATCGGGGGAAGCTTTCTTT. Amino acid sequence: CASSSPIASGEAFF.

V is TRBV11-3 and J is TRBJ2-5; 7 nucleotides align to TRBD1. CDR3 length: 16 amino acids. V lost 6 bases and J lost 4; bases outside the gene matches: 14. In germline, CDR1 is SGHNT, CDR2 YENEEA. The CDR3 here is CASSDWDDRETETQYF. In DNA, the CDR3 is TGTGCCAGCAGTGATTGGGATGACAGGGAAACAGAGACCCAGTACTTC.

The rearrangement links TRBV7-6 to TRBJ1-1; 10 bases match TRBD1. V gave up 0 bases and J gave up 3 bases; unmatched junction bases: 16. Germline V lookup: CDR1 SGHVS, CDR2 FNYEAQ. This CDR3 has 20 residues. CDR3 bases: TGTGCCAGCAGCTTAGCCCCACCCCGGGACAGGGGATTTTTTGACACTGAAGCTTTCTTT. This translates into CASSLAPPRDRGFFDTEAFF.

The rearrangement joins TRBV9 to TRBJ2-7; D possibly corresponds to TRBD1 (5 bases). Germline CDR1 is SGDLS and CDR2 is YYNGEE. The CDR3 is made up of 12 amino acids. Between the trimmed V and J ends, which lost 2 bases and 6 bases, there was a span of 9 bases. The CDR3 loop reads CASSVQGVEQYF. DNA of the CDR3: TGTGCCAGCAGCGTCCAAGGGGTCGAGCAGTACTTC.

The J gene is TRBJ2-5, the V gene TRBV20-1; the D gene is possibly TRBD1 (6 bases). The CDR3 totals 11 residues. CDR1 and CDR2 (germline): DFQATT, SNEGSKA (reference sequence). Trimming removed 5 bases from V and 6 bases from J, with 10 bases in between. CDR3 amino acids: CSASQGQTQYF. The CDR3 DNA reads as TGCAGTGCTTCACAGGGACAGACCCAGTACTTC.

The chain recombines TRBV10-3 with TRBJ2-5; 7 nucleotides line up with TRBD1. This CDR3 spans 18 amino acids. Trimming removed 3 bases from V and 0 bases from J; junction bases left unmatched: 13. CDR1 is ENHRY and CDR2 is SYGVKD in the germline V gene. CDR3 residues: CAISDLFRKGTDQETQYF. The DNA for the CDR3 is TGTGCCATCAGTGACCTTTTCCGTAAAGGGACAGACCAAGAGACCCAGTACTTC.

The V and J genes are TRBV7-9 and TRBJ1-1; D gene unclear. Between the trimmed V and J ends, which lost 1 base and 12 bases, there was a span of 12 bases. The CDR3 totals 12 residues. Germline V gene lookup returns CDR1 SEHNR and CDR2 FQNEAQ (reference sequence). CDR3 sequence (DNA): TGTGCCAGCAGCTTAGAATTAGGGAGTCCTTTCTTT. This sequence encodes CASSLELGSPFF. The entire variable domain, with the rest obtained from reference TRBV7-9 and TRBJ1-1, is as follows: DTGVSQNPRHKITKRGQNVTFRCDPISEHNRLYWYRQTLGQGPEFLTYFQNEAQLEKSRLLSDRFSAERPKGSFSTLEIQRTEQGDSAMYLCASSLELGSPFFGQGTRLTVV.

This clone was seen only a few times. The chain uses TRBV23-1 and TRBJ1-4, with 9 bases that match TRBD1. TRBV23-1 is an open reading frame whose function is uncertain. Trimming removed 5 bases from V and 10 bases from J; junction bases left unmatched: 8. CDR3 length equals 14 residues. CDR3 amino acids: CASSSQGAGGKLFF. The CDR3 bases are TGCGCCAGCAGTTCACAGGGGGCAGGTGGAAAACTGTTTTTT.

The rearrangement uses TRBV4-1 and TRBJ1-2; D is possibly TRBD1 (6 bases). Between the trimmed V and J ends, which lost 0 bases and 5 bases, there was a span of 13 bases. Germline V gene data show CDR1 as MGHRA and CDR2 as YSYEKL. The CDR3 loop spans 15 amino acids. The CDR3, as DNA: TGCGCCAGCAGCCAAGAATGGGAACAGGGATATGGCTACACCTTC. This sequence encodes CASSQEWEQGYGYTF.

The chain is built from TRBV19 and TRBJ1-2; unclear D gene. Trimming removed 10 bases at V and 4 bases at J, with 13 bases between. CDR1 LNHDA and CDR2 SQIVND come from the germline V gene (reference sequence). The CDR3 has 12 amino acids. The CDR3 nucleotides are TGTGCCACCCGCGGGGTTGCCTATGGCTACACCTTC. Encoded protein: CATRGVAYGYTF.

As DNA, the CDR3 is TGTGCCAGCAGCACAGGGTCCTACGAGCAGTACTTC. The encoded protein is CASSTGSYEQYF. The chain combines TRBV28 with TRBJ2-7; TRBD1 might be the D (6 bases). The CDR3 consists of 12 residues. Trimming stripped 6 bases from V and 1 base from J, with 7 bases between. The germline CDR1 and CDR2 sequences are MDHEN and SYDVKM.

The genes are TRBV27 and TRBJ2-6, with D possibly being TRBD2 (7 bases). Germline lookup yields CDR1 MNHEY and CDR2 SMNVEV (reference sequence). The CDR3 is 15 residues long. Trimming removed 5 bases at V and 3 bases at J, with 11 bases between. DNA of the CDR3: TGTGCCAGCAGTCCGGGGGGCTTTGGGGCCAACGTCCTGACTTTC. It translates to CASSPGGFGANVLTF.

The chain is built from TRBV11-2 and TRBJ1-2; 10 bases map to TRBD1. Germline lookup yields CDR1 SGHAT and CDR2 FQNNGV. This CDR3 is 13 amino acids long. The V segment lost 5 bases and the J segment 4 bases; nucleotides outside the gene matches: 1. CDR3 DNA sequence: TGTGCCAGCAGCCGGGACAGGGGCTATGGCTACACCTTC. Protein: CASSRDRGYGYTF.